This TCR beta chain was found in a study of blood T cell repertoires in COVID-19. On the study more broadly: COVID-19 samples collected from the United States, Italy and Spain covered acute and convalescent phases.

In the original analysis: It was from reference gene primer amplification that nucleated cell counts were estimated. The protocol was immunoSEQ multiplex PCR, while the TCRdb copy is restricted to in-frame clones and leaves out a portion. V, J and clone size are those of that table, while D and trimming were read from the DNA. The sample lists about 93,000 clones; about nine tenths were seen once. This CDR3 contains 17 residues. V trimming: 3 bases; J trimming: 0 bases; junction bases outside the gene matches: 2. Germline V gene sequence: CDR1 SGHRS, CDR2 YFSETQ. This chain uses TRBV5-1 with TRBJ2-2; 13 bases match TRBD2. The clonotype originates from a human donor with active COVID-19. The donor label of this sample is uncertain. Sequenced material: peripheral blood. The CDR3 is CASSWGLAGTNTGELFF. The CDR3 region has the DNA TGCGCCAGCAGCTGGGGACTAGCGGGGACGAACACCGGGGAGCTGTTTTTT.